Presented here are 3 T cell receptor beta chains from one specimen sequenced in a study of patients and donors after allogeneic stem cell transplantation. From the RT-PCR reads, TCRdb called clonotypes with MiXCR, one entry per CDR3 protein. Here the sample spans 920,000 or so distinct CDR3 sequences, more than 15% being singletons. The material sequenced was blood, either unsorted or a sorted T cell fraction (not recorded which). Receptors were obtained from a human donor who was either an allogeneic HSCT recipient or a stem cell or donor lymphocyte infusion donor (not recorded which). It is not recorded whose cells these are; they may come from a transplant donor.

This clonotype was recorded once. The rearrangement uses TRBV2 and TRBJ2-3, with unresolved D. This CDR3 has 13 amino acids. Trimming took 5 bases from V and 6 from J, leaving 12 bases between them. Per the germline V gene, CDR1 is SNHLY and CDR2 is FYNNEI. The CDR3 coding sequence is TGTGCCAGCAGTAAATACCTGTCGGATACGCAGTATTTT. Protein: CASSKYLSDTQYF.

The V gene is TRBV7-9, the J gene TRBJ2-2; D gene ambiguous. The germline CDR1 and CDR2 sequences are SEHNR and FQNEAQ (reference sequence). With 4 bases removed from V and 0 bases from J, the gap between germline ends came to 12 bases. The CDR3 loop spans 16 amino acids. This CDR3 is CASSSPRAPNTGELFF. The CDR3, as DNA: TGTGCCAGCAGCTCCCCACGAGCGCCGAACACCGGGGAGCTGTTTTTT. The full variable domain, its missing parts supplied by reference TRBV7-9 and TRBJ2-2, is DTGVSQNPRHKITKRGQNVTFRCDPISEHNRLYWYRQTLGQGPEFLTYFQNEAQLEKSRLLSDRFSAERPKGSFSTLEIQRTEQGDSAMYLCASSSPRAPNTGELFFGEGSRLTVL.

In this sample, this clonotype turned up a few times. This chain uses TRBV7-6 with TRBJ1-1, with 7 bases identical to TRBD1. Germline V gives CDR1 SGHVS, CDR2 FNYEAQ. The CDR3 totals 14 residues. With 4 bases clipped from V and 7 bases from J, the junction kept 9 bases outside the gene matches. This CDR3 is CASSSKGQTVEAFF. In nucleotides, the CDR3 is TGTGCCAGCAGCTCAAAGGGACAGACTGTTGAAGCTTTCTTT.